This T cell receptor (beta chain) was recorded in a study of cytomegalovirus exposure and HLA in healthy donors. General study points: When a later analysis compared HLA-associated TCR beta chains with equally common others, the HLA-associated chains turned out to be more clonally expanded and to have lower generation probabilities. Cytomegalovirus-associated status was assigned to approximately 160 TCR beta chains.

Concerning this clone itself: The antigen is unknown.

Trimming cost V 5 bases and J 8 bases, with 15 bases left between them. Per the germline V gene, CDR1 is MDHEN and CDR2 is SYDVKM. The CDR3 is 14 residues long. Primers for the PCR totalled 60 Vbeta and 13 Jbeta. The data were produced by immunoSEQ multiplex PCR, yet TCRdb's version contains in-frame clones alone and is incomplete. The sample yields approximately 77,000 clones, roughly two thirds seen once. The sequenced sample consisted of PBMCs. The chain joins TRBV28 to TRBJ1-4, with D unclear. This TCR derives from a man aged 55 to 70 in good health and CMV-seropositive. The CDR3 nucleotides read TGTGCCAGCAGTCCCCCGGGAACCCCGGAAAAACTGTTTTTT. Translation gives CASSPPGTPEKLFF. Filled out from reference TRBV28 and TRBJ1-4, the complete variable domain reads DVKVTQSSRYLVKRTGEKVFLECVQDMDHENMFWYRQDPGLGLRLIYFSYDVKMKEKGDIPEGYSVSREKKERFSLILESASTNQTSMYLCASSPPGTPEKLFFGSGTQLSVL.